This TCR beta chain appears in the sequencing data of a study of cytomegalovirus exposure and HLA in healthy donors. A multiplex PCR was run with 60 Vbeta primers and 13 Jbeta primers. Per the original methods: There were about 80 million unique TCR beta chains by a later count, and 10 million to 12 million of them were shared. Profiled with immunoSEQ multiplex PCR; TCRdb holds only in-frame clones, not every one. Clone size and the V and J calls come from that table; the DNA yielded D and trimming. The sample consists of 180,000 or so clones, 70% to 85% of them appearing once. There are 13 residues in the CDR3. Trimming left V 6 bases short and J 3 bases short, with 11 bases between. Germline CDR1 and CDR2: MGHDK and SYGVNS. Study-wide results and limits: One cluster of highly shared sequence variants probably arose as a sequencing artifact.

In the case of this clone: The antigen remains undetermined.

The gene calls are TRBV25-1 and TRBJ1-1, with D hard to call. The origin of this receptor is a man between 18 and 29 years old in good health and CMV-seronegative. Sequencing was carried out using PBMCs. The CDR3 region is CASREERHTEAFF. The CDR3 region has the DNA TGTGCCAGCAGGGAGGAACGTCACACTGAAGCTTTCTTT.